Below are 14 T cell receptor beta chains sequenced from a single sample in a study of cytomegalovirus exposure and HLA in healthy donors. It was with 60 Vbeta and 13 Jbeta primers that the PCR ran. Profiling relied on immunoSEQ multiplex PCR, and the TCRdb table lists in-frame clones only, not all of them. The sample table sets out roughly 51,000 clones. Material for sequencing was PBMCs. The receptors originated from a woman in her forties or fifties in good health and CMV-seropositive.

CDR3 in DNA: TGTGCCAGCAGTTACTGGAAGGGGACACAAGAGACCCAGTACTTC. Translation: CASSYWKGTQETQYF. J is TRBJ2-5 and V is TRBV6-6; a weak D match, TRBD1 (6 bases). Trimming took 1 base from V and 2 from J, leaving 11 bases between them. Germline V gives CDR1 MNHNY, CDR2 SVGAGI (reference sequence). This CDR3 spans 15 amino acids.

This chain uses TRBV4-1 with TRBJ2-2, with D unresolved. Germline CDR1 is MGHRA and CDR2 is YSYEKL. V shed 1 base and J shed 8 bases, with 14 bases lying between them. The CDR3 sequence is 15 residues long. DNA for the CDR3: TGCGCCAGCAGCCAAGTTCACTGGGCCGAGGGGGAGCTGTTTTTT. This sequence encodes CASSQVHWAEGELFF.

The chain couples TRBV4-2 to TRBJ2-7, with D uncertain. Trimming took 1 base from V and 6 from J, leaving 10 bases between them. Germline V gene data show CDR1 as LGHNA and CDR2 as YNFKEQ. CDR3 length: 13 residues. CDR3 DNA: TGTGCCAGCAGCCAAGTGGGCGCACCCGAGCAGTACTTC. Its protein product is CASSQVGAPEQYF.

This chain uses TRBV10-1 with TRBJ2-7; possibly TRBD1 for D (6 bases). V was shortened by 7 bases and J by 0 bases, with 13 bases between the two germline ends. In germline, CDR1 is WNHNN, CDR2 SYGVQD (reference sequence). The CDR3 has 14 amino acids. CDR3 DNA sequence: TGCGCCAGCACCATGACAGGCATCTCCTACGAGCAGTACTTC. Its protein is CASTMTGISYEQYF.

The V and J genes are TRBV5-1 and TRBJ2-7; 7 nucleotides line up with TRBD1. J was trimmed by 2 bases and V by 0 bases; bases with no gene match: 5. CDR1 and CDR2 from the germline V gene are SGHRS and YFSETQ. There are 15 residues in the CDR3. This chain's CDR3 is CASSLAVTGTYEQYF. The CDR3 nucleotides are TGCGCCAGCAGCTTGGCCGTGACAGGGACCTACGAGCAGTACTTC.

The CDR3 spells CASSPFDSARNTIYF. CDR3 in DNA: TGTGCCAGCAGCCCATTCGACAGCGCGCGAAACACCATATATTTT. The chain combines TRBV11-2 with TRBJ1-3; TRBD1 is a possible D gene (5 bases). Trimming left V 5 bases short and J 5 bases short, with 16 bases between. This CDR3 is 15 amino acids long. Germline values: CDR1 SGHAT, CDR2 FQNNGV.

The J gene is TRBJ2-2, the V gene TRBV6-5; weak D call: TRBD1 (5 bases). In germline, CDR1 is MNHEY, CDR2 SVGAGI. The CDR3 consists of 15 residues. Trimming removed 6 bases from V and 1 base from J, with 12 bases in between. The CDR3 nucleotides are TGTGCCAGCAGGCCCGACAGTTTGAACACCGGGGAGCTGTTTTTT. Translation gives CASRPDSLNTGELFF.

This rearrangement joins TRBV18 to TRBJ1-1, with TRBD1 matching 11 bases. CDR1 is KGHSH and CDR2 is LQKENI in the germline V gene. The trim removed 2 bases at V and 4 bases at J, leaving 12 bases unmatched. The CDR3 is 18 amino acids. Here the CDR3 DNA reads TGTGCCAGCTCACCAATCCGAATTCTTGGGACAGGGGGCACTGAAGCTTTCTTT. Translation: CASSPIRILGTGGTEAFF. Looking up the rest from reference TRBV18 and TRBJ1-1 gives the full variable domain: NAGVMQNPRHLVRRRGQEARLRCSPMKGHSHVYWYRQLPEEGLKFMVYLQKENIIDESGMPKERFSAEFPKEGPSILRIQQVVRGDSAAYFCASSPIRILGTGGTEAFFGQGTRLTVV.

The V gene is TRBV5-4, the J gene TRBJ2-7; 7 bases agree with TRBD1. Germline trimming cut 5 bases from V and 4 bases from J; bases unmatched to any gene: 9. The length of the CDR3 is 14 residues. The germline gives CDR1 SGHNT, CDR2 YYREEE (reference sequence). This CDR3 is CASRPGTEIYEQYF. The CDR3, as DNA: TGTGCCAGCAGGCCCGGGACAGAGATATACGAGCAGTACTTC.

The chain couples TRBV10-3 to TRBJ2-3; TRBD1 agrees at 9 bases. CDR3 length: 14 residues. Losses at the gene ends were 10 bases for V and 4 bases for J; bases not matched to a gene: 9. Germline V CDR1 and CDR2: ENHRY, SYGVKD. CDR3: CATGTGLAADTQYF. CDR3 nucleotides: TGTGCCACGGGGACAGGGTTAGCCGCAGATACGCAGTATTTT.

This chain links TRBV30 with TRBJ2-1, with 10 bases aligning to TRBD1. The CDR3 totals 15 residues. Germline CDR1 is GTSNPN and CDR2 is SVGIG (reference sequence). J lost 4 bases, V lost 0 bases, and 3 bases had no gene match. CDR3 region: CAWSVKGQGYNEQFF. The CDR3 DNA is TGTGCCTGGAGTGTCAAGGGACAGGGGTACAATGAGCAGTTCTTC. The full variable domain, its missing parts supplied by reference TRBV30 and TRBJ2-1, is SQTIHQWPATLVQPVGSPLSLECTVEGTSNPNLYWYRQAAGRGLQLLFYSVGIGQISSEVPQNLSASRPQDRQFILSSKKLLLSDSGFYLCAWSVKGQGYNEQFFGPGTRLTVL.

The chain links TRBV10-3 to TRBJ2-1; weak D call: TRBD2 (6 bases). This CDR3 spans 12 amino acids. V lost 10 bases and J 2 bases, leaving 9 bases between the germline ends. Germline V CDR1 and CDR2: ENHRY, SYGVKD. The CDR3 DNA reads TGTGCCAATGGCGGGACCTACAATGAGCAGTTCTTC. Its translation: CANGGTYNEQFF.

J is TRBJ1-2 and V is TRBV5-6; TRBD1 is a possible D gene (6 bases). Looked up from germline, CDR1 is SGHDT and CDR2 is YYEEEE. Trimming left V 4 bases short and J 14 bases short, with 15 bases between. There are 11 residues in the CDR3. The CDR3 is CASSGTGLGTF. Here the CDR3 DNA reads TGTGCCAGCAGCGGAACAGGGCTAGGAACCTTC.

The V gene is TRBV19, the J gene TRBJ1-5; a weak D match, TRBD1 (5 bases). The CDR3 is 15 residues long. Trimming took 7 bases from V and 3 from J, leaving 16 bases between them. Germline CDR1 is LNHDA and CDR2 is SQIVND (reference sequence). The CDR3 region has the DNA TGTGCCAGTAACGCCTTGGGACTTATCAATCAGCCCCAGCATTTT. Its translation is CASNALGLINQPQHF.